This TCR beta chain was recorded in a study of T cells after yellow fever vaccination. CDR1 SGDLS and CDR2 YYNGEE come from the germline V gene. The CDR3 extends over 15 amino acids. With 0 bases clipped from V and 6 bases from J, the junction kept 5 bases outside the gene matches. General observations from the study: CD4 and CD8 compartments shared a small share of clonotypes, likely from convergent recombination. High-abundance clonotypes from the bulk population could contaminate FACS-sorted repertoires.

On this clonotype: Its cognate antigen is unknown.

Production of TCR cDNA was by 5'RACE template switching, which also added a universal primer site and UMIs. TCRdb analysed the 5' RACE reads with MiXCR anew, one entry per CDR3 protein. The data hold just under 600,000 distinct CDR3 sequences, with around an eighth observed a single time. The sample here was PBMCs, taken on the day of the yellow fever booster vaccination. The source is a young man who received the YFV17D yellow fever vaccine. The chain carries TRBV9 and TRBJ2-1; TRBD2 matches at 8 bases. CDR3 coding DNA: TGTGCCAGCAGCGTAGCCGGGAGGGCCCCCAATGAGCAGTTCTTC. Its translation is CASSVAGRAPNEQFF.